Included here is one TCR beta chain sequence, with context. This entry comes from a study of blood T cell repertoires in COVID-19. Study overall: Italy, Spain and the United States were the sources of the convalescent and acute COVID-19 samples. PBMCs, B-cell-depleted T cells, or T cells were the source of the cDNA or gDNA that made up the material.

This CDR3 contains 18 residues. Germline V CDR1 and CDR2: KGHSH, LQKENI. J was trimmed by 0 bases and V by 3 bases; bases with no gene match: 10. Authors' analysis steps: Nucleated cell number was recorded as an estimate derived from reference gene primer amplification. Clones were read by immunoSEQ multiplex PCR, and TCRdb kept only the in-frame ones, dropping some. Clone size and V and J calls were adopted from that table, with D and trimming inferred from the DNA. The sample carries about 190,000 clones, 89% recorded once. This chain connects TRBV18 to TRBJ1-1; 10 nucleotides line up with TRBD1. Sequencing used peripheral blood. The TCR was taken from a man between 40 and 49 years old with acute or convalescent COVID-19. The CDR3: CASSPMGQGFFMNTEAFF. CDR3 DNA sequence: TGTGCCAGCTCACCGATGGGACAGGGGTTTTTCATGAACACTGAAGCTTTCTTT.